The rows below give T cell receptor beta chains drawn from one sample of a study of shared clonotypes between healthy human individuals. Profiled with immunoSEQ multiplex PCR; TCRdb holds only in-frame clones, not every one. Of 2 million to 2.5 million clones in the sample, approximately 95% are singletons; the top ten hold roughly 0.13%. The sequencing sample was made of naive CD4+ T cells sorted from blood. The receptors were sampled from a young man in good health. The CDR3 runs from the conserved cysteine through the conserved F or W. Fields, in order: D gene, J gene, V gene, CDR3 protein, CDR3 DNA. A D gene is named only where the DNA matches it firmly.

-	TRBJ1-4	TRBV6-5	CASSPYWWGEEKLFF	TGTGCCAGCAGTCCCTACTGGTGGGGGGAAGAAAAACTGTTTTTT
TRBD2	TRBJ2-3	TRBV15	CATSRPLGLATNTDTQYF	TGTGCCACCAGCAGGCCCCTGGGACTAGCGACTAACACAGATACGCAGTATTTT
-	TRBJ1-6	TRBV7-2	CASSSQGPFSYNSPLHF	TGTGCCAGCAGCTCACAGGGTCCCTTCTCCTATAATTCACCCCTCCACTTT
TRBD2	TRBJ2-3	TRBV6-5	CASSYSRTSGRSQYF	TGTGCCAGCAGTTACTCGAGGACTAGCGGGAGGTCGCAGTATTTT
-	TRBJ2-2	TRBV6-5	CASSYSIQVATGELFF	TGTGCCAGCAGTTACTCGATACAGGTTGCCACCGGGGAGCTGTTTTTT
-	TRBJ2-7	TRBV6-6	CASSYSRSEQYF	TGTGCCAGCAGTTACTCGAGGAGCGAGCAGTACTTC
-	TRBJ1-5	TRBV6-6	CASSLLRDQPQHF	TGTGCCAGCAGTTTATTAAGGGATCAGCCCCAGCATTTT
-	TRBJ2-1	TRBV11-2	CASSFRGSSSYNEQFF	TGTGCCAGCAGCTTTCGGGGTTCCTCCTCCTACAATGAGCAGTTCTTC
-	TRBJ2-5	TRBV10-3	CATSGTQNTETQYF	TGTGCCACCTCCGGGACACAGAATACAGAGACCCAGTACTTC
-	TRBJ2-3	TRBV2	CASRLLPAGNTDTQYF	TGTGCCAGCAGACTACTTCCTGCGGGTAACACAGATACGCAGTATTTT
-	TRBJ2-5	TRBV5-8	CASSPGLSSPETQYF	TGTGCCAGCAGCCCAGGTCTGTCCAGCCCAGAGACCCAGTACTTC
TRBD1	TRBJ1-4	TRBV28	CASSLVGQGLKLFF	TGTGCCAGCAGTTTAGTGGGACAGGGACTCAAACTGTTTTTT